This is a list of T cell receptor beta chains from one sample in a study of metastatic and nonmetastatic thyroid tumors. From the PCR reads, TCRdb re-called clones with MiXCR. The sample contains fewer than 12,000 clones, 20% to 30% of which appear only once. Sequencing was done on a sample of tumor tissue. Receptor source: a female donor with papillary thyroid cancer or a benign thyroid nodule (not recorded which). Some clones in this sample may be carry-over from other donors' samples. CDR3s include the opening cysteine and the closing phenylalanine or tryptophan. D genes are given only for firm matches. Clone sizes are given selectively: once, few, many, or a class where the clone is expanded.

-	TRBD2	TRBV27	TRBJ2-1	CASRLSGSLNNEQFF	TGTGCCAGCAGGCTAAGCGGGAGTCTCAACAATGAGCAGTTCTTC
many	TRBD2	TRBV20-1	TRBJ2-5	CSAQVVTSGSETQYF	TGCAGTGCTCAAGTGGTGACTAGCGGGAGTGAGACCCAGTACTTC
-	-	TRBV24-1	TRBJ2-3	CATSGPSRHRTDTQYF	TGTGCCACCAGTGGGCCTAGCAGGCACCGCACAGATACGCAGTATTTT
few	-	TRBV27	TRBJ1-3	CASSLSMGNTIYF	TGTGCCAGCAGTTTATCGATGGGAAACACCATATATTTT
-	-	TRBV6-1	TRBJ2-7	CASSDQTLYEQYF	TGTGCCAGCAGTGACCAGACCCTCTACGAGCAGTACTTC
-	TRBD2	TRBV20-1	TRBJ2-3	CSLQNLAGATDTQYF	TGCAGTCTCCAGAATTTAGCGGGAGCAACAGATACGCAGTATTTT
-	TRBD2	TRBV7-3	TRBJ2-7	CASSPHPGLAGSYEQYF	TGTGCCAGCAGCCCCCACCCGGGACTAGCGGGCTCCTACGAGCAGTACTTC
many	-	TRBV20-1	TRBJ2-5	CSARDTWRETQYF	TGCAGTGCTAGAGATACGTGGAGAGAGACCCAGTACTTC
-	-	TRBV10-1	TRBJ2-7	CASSALAPSYEQYF	TGCGCCAGCAGTGCGCTAGCCCCATCCTACGAGCAGTACTTC
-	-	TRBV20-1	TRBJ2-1	CSAREQVASSYNEQFF	TGCAGTGCTAGAGAGCAGGTAGCTAGCTCCTACAATGAGCAGTTCTTC
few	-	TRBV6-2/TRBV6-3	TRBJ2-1	CASSYGGANNEQFF	TGTGCCAGCAGTTATGGCGGGGCCAACAATGAGCAGTTCTTC
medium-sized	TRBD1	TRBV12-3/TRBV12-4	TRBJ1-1	CASRPTGDNTEAFF	TGTGCCAGCAGACCTACAGGGGATAACACTGAAGCTTTCTTT
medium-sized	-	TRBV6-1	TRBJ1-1	CASSHMGNTEAFF	TGTGCCAGCAGTCACATGGGGAACACTGAAGCTTTCTTT
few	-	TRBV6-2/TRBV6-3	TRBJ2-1	CASSYNAGVRQFF	TGTGCCAGCAGTTATAATGCAGGGGTTAGGCAGTTCTTC
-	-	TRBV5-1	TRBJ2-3	CASSLEGRGTDTQYF	TGCGCCAGCAGCTTGGAGGGGCGCGGCACAGATACGCAGTATTTT
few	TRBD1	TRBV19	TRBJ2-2	CASKDRGFGELFF	TGTGCCAGTAAGGACAGGGGTTTCGGGGAGCTGTTTTTT
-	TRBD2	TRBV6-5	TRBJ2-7	CASSYSSAGARTPYF	TGTGCCAGCAGTTACTCATCAGCGGGGGCTCGCACGCCGTACTTC
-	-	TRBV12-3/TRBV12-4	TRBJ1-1	CASSRTVYREAFF	TGTGCCAGCAGTCGGACGGTGTACCGTGAAGCTTTCTTT
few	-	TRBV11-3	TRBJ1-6	CASSLGGGGNSPLHF	TGTGCCAGCAGCTTAGGAGGTGGGGGGAATTCACCCCTCCACTTT
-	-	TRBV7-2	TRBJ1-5	CASSLDGVRPQHF	TGTGCCAGCAGCTTAGACGGGGTACGGCCCCAGCATTTT
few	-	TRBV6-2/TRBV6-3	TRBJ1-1	CASSFYGGANTEAFF	TGTGCCAGCAGTTTTTATGGGGGCGCGAACACTGAAGCTTTCTTT
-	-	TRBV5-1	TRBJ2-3	CASSSWVGADTQYF	TGCGCCAGCAGCTCCTGGGTAGGAGCAGATACGCAGTATTTT
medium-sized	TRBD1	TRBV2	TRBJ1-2	CASSVGQGLSGYTF	TGTGCCAGCAGTGTGGGACAGGGATTGAGTGGCTACACCTTC
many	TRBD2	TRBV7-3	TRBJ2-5	CASSPSGAETQYF	TGTGCCAGCAGCCCTAGCGGGGCAGAGACCCAGTACTTC
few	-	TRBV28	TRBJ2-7	CASSLLGAEQYF	TGTGCCAGCAGTTTATTAGGGGCCGAGCAGTACTTC
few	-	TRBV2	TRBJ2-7	CASSVRSYEQYF	TGTGCCAGCAGTGTAAGGAGCTACGAGCAGTACTTC
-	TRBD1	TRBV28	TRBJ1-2	CASSTGTDYGYTF	TGTGCCAGCAGCACCGGGACAGACTATGGCTACACCTTC
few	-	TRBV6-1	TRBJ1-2	CASSKRDSDGYTF	TGTGCCAGCAGCAAAAGGGACTCCGACGGCTACACCTTC
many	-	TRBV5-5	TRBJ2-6	CASSRDSGANVLTF	TGTGCCAGCAGCCGGGACTCTGGGGCCAACGTCCTGACTTTC
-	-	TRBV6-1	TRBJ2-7	CASSLWDYEQYF	TGTGCCAGCAGTCTGTGGGACTACGAGCAGTACTTC
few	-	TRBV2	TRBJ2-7	CASRQLSYEQYF	TGTGCCAGCAGACAACTCTCCTACGAGCAGTACTTC
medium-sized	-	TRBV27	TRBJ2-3	CASSSPPSGADTQYF	TGTGCCAGCAGTTCCCCCCCGTCGGGTGCAGATACGCAGTATTTT
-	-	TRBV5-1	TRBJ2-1	CASSLELYNEQFF	TGCGCCAGCAGCTTGGAACTCTACAATGAGCAGTTCTTC
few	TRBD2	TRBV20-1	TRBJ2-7	CSARDRTRGEQYF	TGCAGTGCTAGAGATCGGACTAGAGGCGAGCAGTACTTC
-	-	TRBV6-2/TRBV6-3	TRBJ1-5	CASSYSGGPGGNQPQHF	TGTGCCAGCAGTTACTCTGGGGGGCCAGGGGGCAATCAGCCCCAGCATTTT
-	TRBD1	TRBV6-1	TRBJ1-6	CASSPGTGNSPLHF	TGTGCCAGCAGTCCCGGGACAGGGAATTCACCCCTCCACTTT